This note documents a single T cell receptor beta chain sequence. These data originate in a study of blood T cell repertoires in COVID-19. On the study more broadly: Researchers got acute and convalescent COVID-19 samples from the United States, Italy and Spain. PBMCs, B-cell-depleted T cells, or T cells provided the cDNA or gDNA that made up the material.

The CDR3 length is 15 residues. Trimming took 3 bases from V and 5 from J; bases not matched to a gene: 9. CDR1 is SGHVS and CDR2 is FQNEAQ in the germline V gene. Profiled with immunoSEQ multiplex PCR; TCRdb holds only in-frame clones, not every one. The sample lists 290,000 or so clones; approximately 85% were seen once. This TCR was recovered from a man aged 45-60 years with active or convalescent COVID-19. The chain is built from TRBV7-8 and TRBJ2-7; 8 bases line up with TRBD1. Sequencing used peripheral blood. The CDR3 sequence is CASSLTGDLLDEQYF. The CDR3 DNA follows: TGTGCCAGCAGCTTGACAGGGGATCTATTGGACGAGCAGTACTTC. Full variable domain (rest looked up from reference TRBV7-8 and TRBJ2-7): GAGVSQSPRYKVAKRGQDVALRCDPISGHVSLFWYQQALGQGPEFLTYFQNEAQLDKSGLPSDRFFAERPEGSVSTLKIQRTQQEDSAVYLCASSLTGDLLDEQYFGPGTRLTVT.